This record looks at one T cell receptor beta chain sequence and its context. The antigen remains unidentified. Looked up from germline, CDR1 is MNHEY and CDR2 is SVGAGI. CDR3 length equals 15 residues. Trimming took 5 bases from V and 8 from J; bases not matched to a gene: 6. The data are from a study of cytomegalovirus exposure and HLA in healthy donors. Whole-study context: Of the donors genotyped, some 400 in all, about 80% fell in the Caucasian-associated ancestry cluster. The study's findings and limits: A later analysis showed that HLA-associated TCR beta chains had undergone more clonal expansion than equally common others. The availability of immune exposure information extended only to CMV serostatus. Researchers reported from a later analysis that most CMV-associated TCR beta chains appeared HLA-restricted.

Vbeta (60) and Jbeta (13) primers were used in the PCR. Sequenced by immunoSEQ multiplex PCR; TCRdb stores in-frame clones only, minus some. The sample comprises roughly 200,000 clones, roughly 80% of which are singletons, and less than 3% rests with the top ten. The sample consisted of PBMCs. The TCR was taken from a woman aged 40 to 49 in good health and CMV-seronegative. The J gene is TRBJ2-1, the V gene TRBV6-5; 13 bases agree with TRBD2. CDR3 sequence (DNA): TGTGCCAGCAGTCCTACTAGCGGGAGGGGCTATGAGCAGTTCTTC. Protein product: CASSPTSGRGYEQFF.